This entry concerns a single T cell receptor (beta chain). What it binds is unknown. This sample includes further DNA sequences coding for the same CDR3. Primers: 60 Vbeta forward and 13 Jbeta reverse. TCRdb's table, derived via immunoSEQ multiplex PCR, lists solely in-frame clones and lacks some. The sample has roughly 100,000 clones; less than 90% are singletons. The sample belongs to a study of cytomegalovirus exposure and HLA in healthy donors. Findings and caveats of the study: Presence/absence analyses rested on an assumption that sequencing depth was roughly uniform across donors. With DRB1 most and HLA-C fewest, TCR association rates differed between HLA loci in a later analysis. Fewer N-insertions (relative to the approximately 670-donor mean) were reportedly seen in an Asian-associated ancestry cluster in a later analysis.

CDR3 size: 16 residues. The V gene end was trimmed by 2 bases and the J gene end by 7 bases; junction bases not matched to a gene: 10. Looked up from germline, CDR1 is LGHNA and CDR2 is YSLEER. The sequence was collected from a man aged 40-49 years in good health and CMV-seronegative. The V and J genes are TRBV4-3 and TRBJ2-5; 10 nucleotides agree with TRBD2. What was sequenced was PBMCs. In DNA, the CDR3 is TGCGCCAGCAGCCAACTAGCGGGGGTCTCGGAAGGGACCCAGTACTTC. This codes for CASSQLAGVSEGTQYF.